One T cell receptor beta chain is described in this entry. This record belongs to a study of shared T cell receptors in the human thymus. Trimming cost V 2 bases and J 5 bases; bases outside gene matches: 8. There are 15 residues in the CDR3. Germline values: CDR1 GTSNPN, CDR2 SVGIG (reference sequence). TCRdb's table, derived via immunoSEQ multiplex PCR, lists solely in-frame clones and lacks some. The data show roughly 700,000 clones, with 85% to 90% seen just once and around 0.01% held by the top ten. This sample also appeared in a second study, on human thymus T cells. Per that paper: Donors consisted of healthy Finnish infants (having corrective surgery for congenital heart defects). Corrective cardiac operations yielded the resected thymus tissue. The authors found apparently biased V and J gene usage in thymic and blood repertoires. Related reports documented highly overlapping thymic repertoires among unrelated individuals.

The clonotype originates from a boy younger than two with a congenital heart defect. The chain uses TRBV30 and TRBJ2-1, with TRBD1 matching 8 bases. The specimen was thymocytes. CDR3 protein: CAWSPWDRIDNEQFF. The CDR3 nucleotides read TGTGCCTGGAGTCCATGGGACAGGATAGACAATGAGCAGTTCTTC.